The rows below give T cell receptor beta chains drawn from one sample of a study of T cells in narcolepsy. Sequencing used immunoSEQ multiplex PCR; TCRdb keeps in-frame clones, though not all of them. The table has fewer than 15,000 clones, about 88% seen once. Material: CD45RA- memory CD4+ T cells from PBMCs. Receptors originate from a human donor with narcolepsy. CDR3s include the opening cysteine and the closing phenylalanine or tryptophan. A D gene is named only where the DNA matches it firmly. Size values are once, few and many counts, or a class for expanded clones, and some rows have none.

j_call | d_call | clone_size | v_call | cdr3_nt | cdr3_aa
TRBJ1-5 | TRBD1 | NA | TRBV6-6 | TGTGCCAGCAGTTACGACAGGGTTGGTTATCTCCAGCATTTT | CASSYDRVGYLQHF
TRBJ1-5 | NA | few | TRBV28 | TGTGCCAGCAGTTCTGGTCTACAGCCCCAGCATTTT | CASSSGLQPQHF
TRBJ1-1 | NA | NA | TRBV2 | TGTGCCAGCATGGCGGAGGGGAACACTGAAGCTTTCTTT | CASMAEGNTEAFF
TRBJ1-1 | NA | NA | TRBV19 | TGTGCCAGTAGTTTCGGGGGTTCCAGGACGAACACTGAAGCTTTCTTT | CASSFGGSRTNTEAFF
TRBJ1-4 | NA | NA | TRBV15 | TGTGCCACCAGCACCCTTTGGGAGGGTTATAATGAAAAACTGTTTTTT | CATSTLWEGYNEKLFF
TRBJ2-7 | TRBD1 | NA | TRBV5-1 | TGCGCCAGCAGCTTGGCAAGGGACAGCGAGCAGTACTTC | CASSLARDSEQYF
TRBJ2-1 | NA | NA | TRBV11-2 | TGTGCCAGCAGCTTAGACAGGTCGAACAATGAGCAGTTCTTC | CASSLDRSNNEQFF
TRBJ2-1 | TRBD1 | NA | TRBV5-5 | TGTGCCAGCAGCTTCAGGGGACAGGGGAACAATGAGCAGTTCTTC | CASSFRGQGNNEQFF
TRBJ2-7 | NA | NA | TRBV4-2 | TGTGCCAGCAGCCAAGGGCGGGGTACCTACGAGCAGTACTTC | CASSQGRGTYEQYF
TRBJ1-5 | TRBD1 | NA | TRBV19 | TGTGCCTCCCGAACCCAGGGGGAAAATCAGCCCCAGCATTTT | CASRTQGENQPQHF
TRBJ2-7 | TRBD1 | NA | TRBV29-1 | TGCAGCGTTATACAGGGGGGTTCTGCCGAGCAGTACTTC | CSVIQGGSAEQYF
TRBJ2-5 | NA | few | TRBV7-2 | TGTGCCAGCAGCACAGCGATTAGCGGAGCAGAGACCCAGTACTTC | CASSTAISGAETQYF
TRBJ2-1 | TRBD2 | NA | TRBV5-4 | TGTGCCAGCAGCTCCGATACTAGCGGGAGGGGGAATGAGCAGTTCTTC | CASSSDTSGRGNEQFF
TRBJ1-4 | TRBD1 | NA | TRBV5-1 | TGCGCCAGCAGCTCACAGGGGTGGTCTAATGAAAAACTGTTTTTT | CASSSQGWSNEKLFF
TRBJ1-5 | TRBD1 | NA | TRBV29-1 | TGCAGCGTTGGGACAGGGGGCGGTCAGCCCCAGCATTTT | CSVGTGGGQPQHF
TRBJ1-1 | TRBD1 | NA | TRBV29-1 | TGCAGCGTATACACAGGGGAGAACACTGAAGCTTTCTTT | CSVYTGENTEAFF
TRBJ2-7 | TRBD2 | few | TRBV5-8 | TGTGCCAGCAGCTTTAGCGGGAGCATCTACGAGCAGTACTTC | CASSFSGSIYEQYF
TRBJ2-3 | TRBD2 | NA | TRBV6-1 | TGTGCCAGCATGGGTGACAGCGGGAGGCTAGATACGCAGTATTTT | CASMGDSGRLDTQYF
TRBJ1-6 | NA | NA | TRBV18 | TGTGCCAGCTCACCGCAGGGTAGGGGAAATTCACCCCTCCACTTT | CASSPQGRGNSPLHF
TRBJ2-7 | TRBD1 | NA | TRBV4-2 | TGTGCCAGCAGCCAGGGGACAGGGGAGATAAGGGAGCAGTACTTC | CASSQGTGEIREQYF
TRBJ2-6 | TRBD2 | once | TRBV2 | TGTGCCAGCAGTGAAGTAGCGGGGTACTCTGGGGCCAACGTCCTGACTTTC | CASSEVAGYSGANVLTF
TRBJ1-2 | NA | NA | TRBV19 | TGTGCCAGTAGTATCCTTCGGGGGAACGGCTACACCTTC | CASSILRGNGYTF
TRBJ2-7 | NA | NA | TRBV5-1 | TGCGCCAGCAGAGAGGATATCTACTCCTACGAGCAGTACTTC | CASREDIYSYEQYF
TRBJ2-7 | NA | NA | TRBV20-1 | TGCAGTGCTCGGTCCTACGAGCAGTACTTC | CSARSYEQYF
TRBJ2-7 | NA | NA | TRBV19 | TGTGCCAGTAGTAGTAGCTTATACGGGAGTTACGAGCAGTACTTC | CASSSSLYGSYEQYF
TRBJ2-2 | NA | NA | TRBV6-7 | TGTGCCAGCAGTTACTCGAAAGCGCCGGGGGAGCTGTTTTTT | CASSYSKAPGELFF
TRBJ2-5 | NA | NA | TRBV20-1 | TGCAGTGCTACCCTCGTGGAGACCCAGTACTTC | CSATLVETQYF
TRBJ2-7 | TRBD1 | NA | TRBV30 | TGTGCCTGGAGTAATCAGGGGGTCTATCAGTACTTC | CAWSNQGVYQYF
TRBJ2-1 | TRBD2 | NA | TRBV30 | TGTGCCTGGAGTCCGGGACTAGGTTACAATGAGCAGTTCTTC | CAWSPGLGYNEQFF
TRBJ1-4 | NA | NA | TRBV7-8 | TGTGCCAGCAGCTTCCAGCTCGGGGGGAGGGAAAAACTGTTTTTT | CASSFQLGGREKLFF
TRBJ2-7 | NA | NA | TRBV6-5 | TGTGCCAGCAGCCTTGACAGTCGAACCTACGAGCAGTACTTC | CASSLDSRTYEQYF
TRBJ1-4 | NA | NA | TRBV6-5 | TGTGCCAGCAGTTACGAAAGAGGCGCTAATGAAAAACTGTTTTTT | CASSYERGANEKLFF
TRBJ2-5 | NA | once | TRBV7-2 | TGTGCCAGCAGGCCACAGGGCTATCAAGAGACCCAGTACTTC | CASRPQGYQETQYF
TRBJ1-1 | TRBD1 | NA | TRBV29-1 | TGCAGCGTCCAGACAGGGGGTGGGAACACTGAAGCTTTCTTT | CSVQTGGGNTEAFF
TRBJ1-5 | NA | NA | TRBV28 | TGTGCCAGTGAGACTGATATAAGCCAGCCCCAGCATTTT | CASETDISQPQHF
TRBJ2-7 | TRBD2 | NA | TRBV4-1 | TGCGCCAGCAGCCAAAGTTCCCTTAAATCGACTAGCGGGGACCGCTTTACTGGGGAGCAGTACTTC | CASSQSSLKSTSGDRFTGEQYF
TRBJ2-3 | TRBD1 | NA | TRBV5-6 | TGTGCCAGCAGACAGGACAGGTTTTACGAAGATACGCAGTATTTT | CASRQDRFYEDTQYF
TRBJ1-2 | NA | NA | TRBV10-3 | TGTGCCATCAGTGGACAGCCCCTTTATGGCTACACCTTC | CAISGQPLYGYTF
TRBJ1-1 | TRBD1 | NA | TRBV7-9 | TGTGCCAGCTTACGGGTTACGGGACAGGGAACCATGAACACTGAAGCTTTCTTT | CASLRVTGQGTMNTEAFF
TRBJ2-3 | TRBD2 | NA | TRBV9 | TGTGCCAGCAGGAGGGAGGGGAATACGCAGTATTTT | CASRREGNTQYF
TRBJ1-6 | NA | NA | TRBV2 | TGTGCCTCAAACTCACAGTTCAATTCACCCCTCCACTTT | CASNSQFNSPLHF